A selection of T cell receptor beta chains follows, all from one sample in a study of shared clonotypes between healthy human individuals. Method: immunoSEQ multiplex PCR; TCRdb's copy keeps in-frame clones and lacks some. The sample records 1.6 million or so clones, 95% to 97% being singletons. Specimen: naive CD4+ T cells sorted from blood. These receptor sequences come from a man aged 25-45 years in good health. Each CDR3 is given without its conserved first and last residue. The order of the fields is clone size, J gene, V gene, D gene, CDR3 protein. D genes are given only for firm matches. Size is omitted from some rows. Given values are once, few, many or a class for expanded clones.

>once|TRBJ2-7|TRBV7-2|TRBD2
ASSLLPGTTSYEQY
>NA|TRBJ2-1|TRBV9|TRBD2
ASSVLAGGFYNEQF
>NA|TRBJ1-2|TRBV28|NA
ASSSLTGAAYGYT
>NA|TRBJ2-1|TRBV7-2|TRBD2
ASSLVASGSNNEQF
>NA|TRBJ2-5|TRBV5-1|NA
ASSLVQIQETQY
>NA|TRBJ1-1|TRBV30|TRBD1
AWVPNLVSRQGPRHEAF
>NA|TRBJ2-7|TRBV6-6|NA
ASSRPFWEQY
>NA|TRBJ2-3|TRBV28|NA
ASSTLLGSTDTQY
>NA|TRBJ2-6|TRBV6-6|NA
ASSSPVSGANVLT
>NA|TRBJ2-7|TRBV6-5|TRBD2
ASSYNPGTSTQQY
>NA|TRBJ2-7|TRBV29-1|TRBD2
SVGRSGATYEQY